This T cell receptor (beta chain) derives from a study of blood T cells in healthy people across ages. Study at large: When template switching was applied, about one barcoded beta molecule was captured per two T cells.

Of note for this clonotype: The target antigen is unknown.

Using a J-beta primer mix together with a sample-barcoded 5' primer, a second PCR was run for roughly 6 to 11 cycles. TCRdb re-called the 5' RACE reads with MiXCR, one entry per CDR3 protein. Here the sample spans 1.5 million to 2 million distinct CDR3 sequences, around half being singletons. Study results and caveats: Calculation of diversity from one million T cells yielded estimates considered to be underestimates.

Germline V gene sequence: CDR1 SGHDN, CDR2 FVKESK. This CDR3 has 16 amino acids. V lost 3 bases to trimming and J lost 2 bases; unmatched junction nucleotides: 8. Caucasian individuals from Russia who were healthy and aged about 6 to 100 acted as donors. This chain uses TRBV14 with TRBJ2-7; 9 bases map to TRBD1. Source material: blood. The sequence was collected from a woman between 35 and 50 years old in good health. The CDR3 spells CASSHFPGTGPYEQYF. CDR3 bases: TGTGCCAGCAGCCATTTCCCCGGGACAGGGCCCTACGAGCAGTACTTC.